These 21 T cell receptor beta chains came from one sample sequenced in a study of OX40 agonist ivuxolimab in advanced cancers. Libraries were prepared by immunoSEQ multiplex PCR; TCRdb keeps only in-frame clonotypes and omits some of them. The sample lists 55,000 to 85,000 clones, about nine tenths occurring once. The sample in question was CD4+ or CD8+ T cells sorted from blood, obtained in a trial of the OX40 agonist ivuxolimab. These receptors all stem from an adult with an advanced solid tumor such as melanoma, head and neck, liver or kidney cancer.

This chain joins TRBV7-9 and TRBJ2-2; D not resolved. The CDR3 runs to 13 residues. The germline V and J ends were trimmed by 3 bases and 3 bases, with 5 bases remaining between them. The V gene's germline CDR1 is SEHNR and CDR2 FQNEAQ (reference sequence). Written as DNA, the CDR3 is TGTGCCAGCAGCTTGACCTACACCGGGGAGCTGTTTTTT. The encoded protein is CASSLTYTGELFF.

The chain recombines TRBV2 with TRBJ2-5; no clear D gene. This CDR3 comprises 17 residues. The germline gives CDR1 SNHLY, CDR2 FYNNEI. The V and J ends lost 3 bases and 1 base respectively, with 18 bases between them. This chain's CDR3 is CASSDDRAEQSQETQYF. The CDR3 coding sequence is TGTGCCAGCAGTGACGATAGGGCAGAACAATCCCAAGAGACCCAGTACTTC. The whole variable domain, filled in from reference TRBV2 and TRBJ2-5, reads EPEVTQTPSHQVTQMGQEVILRCVPISNHLYFYWYRQILGQKVEFLVSFYNNEISEKSEIFDDQFSVERPDGSNFTLKIRSTKLEDSAMYFCASSDDRAEQSQETQYFGPGTRLLVL.

J is TRBJ1-3 and V is TRBV10-3; D is uncertain. V was cut by 3 bases and J by 0 bases, with 12 bases left in between. Germline V gives CDR1 ENHRY, CDR2 SYGVKD. This CDR3 region has 16 residues. In nucleotides, the CDR3 is TGTGCCATCAGTGAATCGGAAGGACCCTCTGGAAACACCATATATTTT. Translated: CAISESEGPSGNTIYF.

This chain uses TRBV10-1 with TRBJ1-6; 7 bases match TRBD1. CDR1 and CDR2 from the germline V gene are WNHNN and SYGVQD (reference sequence). CDR3 length: 15 amino acids. V dropped 0 bases and J dropped 10; count of bases not matched to a gene: 6. The CDR3 sequence: CASSESRTGPSPLHF. In nucleotides, the CDR3 is TGCGCCAGCAGTGAGTCTAGGACAGGCCCCTCACCCCTCCACTTT.

This clone was found once. This rearrangement joins TRBV30 to TRBJ1-6; the D is unclear. The CDR3 length is 18 residues. Trimming shortened V by 0 bases and J by 0 bases, and 15 bases separated the two germline ends. Germline lookup yields CDR1 GTSNPN and CDR2 SVGIG (reference sequence). The CDR3, as DNA: TGTGCCTGGAGTGTAAATTTACCCACCTTCTCCTATAATTCACCCCTCCACTTT. Translation: CAWSVNLPTFSYNSPLHF.

The chain uses TRBV4-3 and TRBJ1-5, with D unresolved. In germline, CDR1 is LGHNA, CDR2 YSLEER. The length of the CDR3 is 14 residues. Between the trimmed V and J ends, which lost 1 base and 7 bases, there was a span of 11 bases. CDR3 DNA: TGCGCCAGCAGCCAAGTTGACGGAGGACAGCCCCAGCATTTT. This sequence encodes CASSQVDGGQPQHF.

The J gene is TRBJ2-7, the V gene TRBV2; TRBD1 agrees at 10 bases. The germline V gene encodes CDR1 SNHLY and CDR2 FYNNEI. CDR3 size: 13 residues. J lost 3 bases, V lost 8 bases, and 4 bases had no gene match. This CDR3 is CASRQGAFYEQYF. CDR3 DNA sequence: TGTGCCAGCCGACAGGGGGCCTTCTACGAGCAGTACTTC.

This rearrangement joins TRBV11-3 to TRBJ2-2; no firm D call. The germline CDR1 and CDR2 sequences are SGHNT and YENEEA. The V end was cut by 4 bases, the J end by 7 bases, with 10 bases between. This CDR3 has 13 amino acids. CDR3 sequence (DNA): TGTGCCAGCAGCTCAAATCAGTACGGGGAGCTGTTTTTT. Translating it yields CASSSNQYGELFF.

The gene calls are TRBV9 and TRBJ2-2; 8 bases map to TRBD1. V was pared by 3 bases and J by 6 bases, with 4 bases of the junction left unmatched. This CDR3 comprises 14 residues. The germline V gene encodes CDR1 SGDLS and CDR2 YYNGEE. This chain's CDR3 is CASSGTGIPGELFF. For the CDR3, the DNA is TGTGCCAGCAGCGGGACAGGGATCCCCGGGGAGCTGTTTTTT.

DNA of the CDR3: TGCAGCGTTGTTCGCGGCGAGTCCTACGAGCAGTACTTC. Translating it yields CSVVRGESYEQYF. The chain has TRBV29-1 and TRBJ2-7; D remains unclear. Trimming stripped 4 bases from V and 1 base from J, with 11 bases between. This CDR3 spans 13 amino acids. The germline gives CDR1 SQVTM, CDR2 ANQGSEA.

The genes are TRBV5-1 and TRBJ2-7; D is tentatively TRBD1 or TRBD2 (5 bases each). Trimming removed 0 bases at V and 2 bases at J, with 18 bases between. The CDR3 has 17 amino acids. CDR1 is SGHRS and CDR2 is YFSETQ in the germline V gene. CDR3 coding DNA: TGCGCCAGCAGCTTGGACTTAACCGGGACGGCTACCTACGAGCAGTACTTC. It is translated as CASSLDLTGTATYEQYF.

The chain combines TRBV7-2 with TRBJ1-5; D not resolved. Trimming took 8 bases from V and 4 from J, leaving 12 bases between them. CDR3 length equals 13 residues. Per germline, CDR1 SGHTA and CDR2 FQGNSA. The CDR3: CASSKMGNQPQHF. As DNA, the CDR3 is TGTGCCAGCTCCAAGATGGGGAATCAGCCCCAGCATTTT.

This chain links TRBV28 with TRBJ1-2; unclear D gene. V lost 4 bases and J lost 8, with 11 bases in between. Germline CDR1 and CDR2: MDHEN and SYDVKM. The CDR3 length is 12 residues. CDR3 in amino acids: CASSSVGSGYTF. As DNA, the CDR3 is TGTGCCAGCAGTTCGGTTGGGTCGGGCTACACCTTC.

This clone was seen once. V usage is TRBV28 and J usage is TRBJ2-1; 8 bases map to TRBD1. After removal of 5 bases from V and 7 bases from J, the junction contained 13 bases not matched to a gene. The CDR3 sequence is 16 residues long. Germline CDR1 and CDR2: MDHEN and SYDVKM. The CDR3, as DNA: TGTGCCAGCAGTCCCCTAGGACAGGGAGCGCTTAATGAGCAGTTCTTC. Translating gives CASSPLGQGALNEQFF.

This chain joins TRBV30 and TRBJ2-1; possible D gene TRBD2, 6 bases. Germline-derived CDR1 and CDR2 are GTSNPN and SVGIG (reference sequence). Trimming pared 5 bases from V and 4 bases from J, leaving 15 bases between. This CDR3 has 14 residues. The CDR3 coding sequence is TGTGCCTGGGAGCAGGGAGGTGGATACAATGAGCAGTTCTTC. Residues: CAWEQGGGYNEQFF. Based on the CDR3 plus reference TRBV30 and TRBJ2-1, the full variable domain is SQTIHQWPATLVQPVGSPLSLECTVEGTSNPNLYWYRQAAGRGLQLLFYSVGIGQISSEVPQNLSASRPQDRQFILSSKKLLLSDSGFYLCAWEQGGGYNEQFFGPGTRLTVL.

J is TRBJ2-7 and V is TRBV30, with 8 bases matching TRBD1. This CDR3 is built from 13 residues. Germline lookup yields CDR1 GTSNPN and CDR2 SVGIG (reference sequence). J lost 4 bases, V lost 2 bases, and 4 bases had no gene match. The CDR3 nucleotides are TGTGCCTGGAGTCCGGGACAGGTATACGAGCAGTACTTC. This encodes CAWSPGQVYEQYF. Full variable domain (remainder filled in from reference TRBV30 and TRBJ2-7): SQTIHQWPATLVQPVGSPLSLECTVEGTSNPNLYWYRQAAGRGLQLLFYSVGIGQISSEVPQNLSASRPQDRQFILSSKKLLLSDSGFYLCAWSPGQVYEQYFGPGTRLTVT.

V gene TRBV9 combines with J gene TRBJ2-5; D is undetermined. The CDR3 is made up of 15 amino acids. CDR1 is SGDLS and CDR2 is YYNGEE in the germline V gene. V lost 4 bases and J lost 4, with 17 bases in between. CDR3 protein: CASSITTEPRETQYF. In nucleotides, the CDR3 is TGTGCCAGCAGCATTACGACTGAACCCCGAGAGACCCAGTACTTC.

This clone was picked up one time. The chain carries TRBV5-1 and TRBJ2-5; 9 nucleotides align to TRBD1. Losses at the gene ends were 0 bases for V and 4 bases for J; bases not matched to a gene: 4. This CDR3 region has 15 residues. Germline CDR1 is SGHRS and CDR2 is YFSETQ. In DNA, the CDR3 is TGCGCCAGCAGCTTGGCGACAGGGGGGGTAGAGACCCAGTACTTC. It specifies CASSLATGGVETQYF.

The chain combines TRBV4-1 with TRBJ2-3; D may correspond to TRBD1 or TRBD2 (5 bases each). The V gene lost 4 bases and the J gene lost 0 bases, with 20 bases spanning the gap. The CDR3 contains 18 residues. Germline V gene lookup returns CDR1 MGHRA and CDR2 YSYEKL. The DNA of the CDR3 is TGCGCCAGCAGCCGCATAATTGGGGGTACGGCTAGCACAGATACGCAGTATTTT. It translates to CASSRIIGGTASTDTQYF.

This clone was detected once. The chain is built from TRBV19 and TRBJ2-1, with TRBD1 identical over 7 bases. The CDR3 sequence is 14 residues long. Germline V CDR1 and CDR2: LNHDA, SQIVND (reference sequence). The J segment lost 4 bases and the V segment lost 4 bases, leaving 4 bases of the junction unmatched. CDR3 DNA sequence: TGTGCCAGTAGTACCGGACAGGTTTACAATGAGCAGTTCTTC. Protein: CASSTGQVYNEQFF.

The chain is built from TRBV18 and TRBJ2-7, with D uncertain. CDR1 is KGHSH and CDR2 is LQKENI in the germline V gene. Trimming removed 2 bases from V and 0 bases from J, with 14 bases in between. The CDR3 has 16 residues. CDR3 residues: CASSPRSLLSSYEQYF. In DNA, the CDR3 is TGTGCCAGCTCACCAAGAAGCCTCCTTAGCTCCTACGAGCAGTACTTC.